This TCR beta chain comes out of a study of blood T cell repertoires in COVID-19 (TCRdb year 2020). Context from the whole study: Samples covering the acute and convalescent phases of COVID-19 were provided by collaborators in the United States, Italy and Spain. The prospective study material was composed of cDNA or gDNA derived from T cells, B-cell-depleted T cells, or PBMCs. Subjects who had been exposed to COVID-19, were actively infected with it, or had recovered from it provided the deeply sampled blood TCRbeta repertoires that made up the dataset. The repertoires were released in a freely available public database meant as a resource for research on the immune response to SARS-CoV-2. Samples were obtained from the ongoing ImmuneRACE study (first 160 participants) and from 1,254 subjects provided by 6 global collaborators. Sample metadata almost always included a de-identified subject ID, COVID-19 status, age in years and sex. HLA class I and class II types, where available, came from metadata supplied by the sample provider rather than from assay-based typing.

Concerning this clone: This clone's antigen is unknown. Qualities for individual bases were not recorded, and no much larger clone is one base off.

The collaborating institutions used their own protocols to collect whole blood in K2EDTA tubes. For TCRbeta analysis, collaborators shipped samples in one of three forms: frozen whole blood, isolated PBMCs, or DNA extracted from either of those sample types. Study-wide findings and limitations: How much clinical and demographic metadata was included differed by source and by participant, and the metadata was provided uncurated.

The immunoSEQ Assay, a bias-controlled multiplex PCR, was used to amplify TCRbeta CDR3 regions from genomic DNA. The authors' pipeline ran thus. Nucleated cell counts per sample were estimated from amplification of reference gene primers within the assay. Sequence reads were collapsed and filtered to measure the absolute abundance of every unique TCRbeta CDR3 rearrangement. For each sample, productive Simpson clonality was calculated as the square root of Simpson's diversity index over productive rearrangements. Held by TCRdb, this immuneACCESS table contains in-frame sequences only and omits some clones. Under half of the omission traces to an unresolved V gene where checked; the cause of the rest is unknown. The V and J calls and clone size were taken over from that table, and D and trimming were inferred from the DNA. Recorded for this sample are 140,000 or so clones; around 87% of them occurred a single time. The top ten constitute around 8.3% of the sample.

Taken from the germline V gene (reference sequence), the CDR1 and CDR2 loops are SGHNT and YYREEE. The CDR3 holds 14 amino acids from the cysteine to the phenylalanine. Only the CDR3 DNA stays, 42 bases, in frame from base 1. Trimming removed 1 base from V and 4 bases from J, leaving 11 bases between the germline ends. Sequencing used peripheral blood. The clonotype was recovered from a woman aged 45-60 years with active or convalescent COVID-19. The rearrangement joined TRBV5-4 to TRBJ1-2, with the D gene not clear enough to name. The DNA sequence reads TGTGCCAGCAGCTTGTCCAGGTCCCCCTATGGCTACACCTTC. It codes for CASSLSRSPYGYTF. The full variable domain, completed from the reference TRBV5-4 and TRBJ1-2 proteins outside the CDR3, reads ETGVTQSPTHLIKTRGQQVTLRCSSQSGHNTVSWYQQALGQGPQFIFQYYREEENGRGNFPPRFSGLQFPNYSSELNVNALELDDSALYLCASSLSRSPYGYTFGSGTRLTVV.